This T cell receptor beta chain was profiled in a study of cytomegalovirus exposure and HLA in healthy donors. General study findings and limits: High sensitivity and specificity were reportedly achieved when the classifier diagnosed cytomegalovirus status.

A word on this clone: Its antigen is not known.

The CDR3 totals 16 residues. Trimming left V 0 bases short and J 5 bases short, with 15 bases between. Germline-derived CDR1 and CDR2 are SGDLS and YYNGEE. With 60 Vbeta and 13 Jbeta primers, the PCR was carried out. Libraries were prepared by immunoSEQ multiplex PCR; TCRdb keeps only in-frame clonotypes and omits some of them. The sample has under 250,000 clones, around three quarters seen once. V gene TRBV9 combines with J gene TRBJ2-1, with D maybe TRBD2 (7 bases). Input material: PBMCs. This TCR came from a man between 25 and 39 years old in good health and CMV-seronegative. In DNA form, the CDR3 reads TGTGCCAGCAGCGTAGGGGGAGGGGGTTCCCACAATGAGCAGTTCTTC. Translation: CASSVGGGGSHNEQFF.